This TCR beta chain derives from a study of vaccination and CD4 T cells after COVID-19. Study as a whole: Each enrolled participant received a two-dose regimen of either BNT162b2 or mRNA-1273 vaccine. The post-COVID samples were taken a median approximately 3.5 months after diagnosis, anywhere from 35 to 161.

A remark on this clonotype: Its antigen remains unidentified.

The sample's treatment: approximately nine-day PBMC culture with coronavirus spike peptide pools or control peptides (ViraFEST assay). Before and after vaccination, nucleocapsid antibodies were negative, indicating that healthy vaccine recipients had no prior SARS-CoV-2 infection. At the Johns Hopkins FTIC core, DNA taken from cultured CD4+ T cells was sequenced by way of the Oncomine TCR Beta short-read assay. From cultured CD4+ T cells, genomic DNA was extracted. TCRdb redid the calling of the PCR reads with MiXCR, one entry per CDR3 protein. This table holds 16,000 or so distinct CDR3 sequences, roughly four fifths found once. Germline trimming cut 5 bases from V and 6 bases from J; bases unmatched to any gene: 9. The CDR3 totals 14 residues. CDR1 is DFQATT, CDR2 SNEGSKA, per germline (reference sequence).

The rearrangement joins TRBV20-1 to TRBJ1-2; 10 positions match TRBD1. The sequencing used CD4+ T cells from blood, cultured in vitro, collected after SARS-CoV-2 vaccination. The receptor comes from a human donor who received a COVID-19 vaccine. CDR3 loop: CSAEKAGTGDGYTF. CDR3 bases: TGCAGTGCTGAGAAAGCCGGGACAGGGGATGGCTACACCTTC.